The clone carrying this TCR beta chain was counted between two and nine times. At one end the junction does not follow the germline gene, possibly because of a read error. The sequenced template was cDNA made from the entire isolated RNA. Clones were read by immunoSEQ multiplex PCR, and TCRdb kept only the in-frame ones, dropping some. The profile shows 970,000 or so clones, about a sixth of them singletons. Germline V CDR1 and CDR2: SGHTA, FQGTGA. This CDR3 spans 12 amino acids. This sample is drawn from a study of beta chain features in type 1 diabetes. The chain couples TRBV7-3 to TRBJ2-3, with a weak D call TRBD2 (5 bases). This clonotype was obtained from a woman between 18 and 30 years old in good health. Sequencing was carried out using naive CD4+ T cells from blood. CDR3 sequence reads: CASSVTGNQQYF. Written as DNA, the CDR3 is TGTGCCAGCAGCGTAACCGGGAACCAGCAGTATTTT.